This T cell receptor beta chain was recovered during a study of response to subunit inactivated influenza vaccine. Overall study findings and caveats: Authors suggested few new T cells are recruited by each seasonal influenza vaccination.

TCRdb reprocessed the RT-PCR reads via MiXCR and lists one record per CDR3 protein. The sample consists of roughly 500,000 distinct CDR3 sequences, roughly 25% of them appearing once. The CDR3 is 17 residues long. The V and J ends lost 2 bases and 10 bases respectively, with 21 bases between them. Looked up from germline, CDR1 is SGHDN and CDR2 is FVKESK. Concerning this clonotype: The antigen is unknown.

The J gene is TRBJ1-6, the V gene TRBV14, with D perhaps matching TRBD1 (6 bases). This TCR was recovered from a man over 45 who received an inactivated influenza vaccine. The specimen comprised CD4+ T cells sorted from PBMCs, sampled roughly 5 days after vaccination. The DNA of the CDR3 is TGTGCCAGCAGCCAAATCAGGGGTCGGAGGCAAAGGTCACCCCTCCACTTT. Protein product: CASSQIRGRRQRSPLHF.